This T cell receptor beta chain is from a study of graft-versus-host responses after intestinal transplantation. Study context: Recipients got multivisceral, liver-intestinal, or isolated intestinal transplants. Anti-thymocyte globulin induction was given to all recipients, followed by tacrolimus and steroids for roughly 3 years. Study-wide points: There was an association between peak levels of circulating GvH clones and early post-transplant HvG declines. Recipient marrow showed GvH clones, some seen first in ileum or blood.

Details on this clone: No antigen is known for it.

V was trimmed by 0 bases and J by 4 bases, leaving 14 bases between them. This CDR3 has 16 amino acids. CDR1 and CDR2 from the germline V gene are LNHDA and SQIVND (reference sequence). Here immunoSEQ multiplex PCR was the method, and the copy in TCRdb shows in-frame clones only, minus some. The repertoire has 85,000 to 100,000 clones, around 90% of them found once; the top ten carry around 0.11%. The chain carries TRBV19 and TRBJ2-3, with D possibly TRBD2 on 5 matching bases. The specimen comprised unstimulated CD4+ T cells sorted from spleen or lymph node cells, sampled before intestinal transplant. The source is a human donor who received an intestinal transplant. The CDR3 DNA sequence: TGTGCCAGTAGTATAGATCCCCCCGGCGGGCCAGATACGCAGTATTTT. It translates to CASSIDPPGGPDTQYF. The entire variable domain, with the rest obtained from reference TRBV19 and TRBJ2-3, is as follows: DGGITQSPKYLFRKEGQNVTLSCEQNLNHDAMYWYRQDPGQGLRLIYYSQIVNDFQKGDIAEGYSVSREKKESFPLTVTSAQKNPTAFYLCASSIDPPGGPDTQYFGPGTRLTVL.